The rows below give T cell receptor beta chains drawn from one sample of a study of response to subunit inactivated influenza vaccine. TCRdb recomputed calls from the RT-PCR reads with MiXCR, one row per CDR3 protein. The sample has under 200,000 distinct CDR3 sequences; around 10% are singletons. The sequences come from CD8+ T cells sorted from PBMCs, collected less than 25 months after vaccination. All receptors derive from a man aged 45 to 70 who received an inactivated influenza vaccine. Each CDR3 is given with its conserved first and last residue. Each record gives: D gene, V gene, CDR3 length, J gene, clone size, CDR3 DNA, CDR3 protein. A D gene is named only where the DNA matches it firmly. A row's size may be missing; if present it is once, few, many or a size class.

TRBD2	TRBV9	17	TRBJ2-1	.	TGTGCCAGCAGCGCCAACCCCGGGACTAGCTCCTACAATGAGCAGTTCTTC	CASSANPGTSSYNEQFF
TRBD2	TRBV15	16	TRBJ2-3	few	TGTGCCACCAGCAGTGGACTAGCGGGGGGCACAGATACGCAGTATTTT	CATSSGLAGGTDTQYF
TRBD2	TRBV20-1	15	TRBJ2-1	.	TGCAGTGCTAGAGCGGGAGGCCAGTCCTACAATGAGCAGTTCTTC	CSARAGGQSYNEQFF
.	TRBV9	16	TRBJ2-1	.	TGTGCCAGCAGCCCCGCCACCGGAAGCTCCTACAATGAGCAGTTCTTC	CASSPATGSSYNEQFF
TRBD1	TRBV7-8	14	TRBJ1-1	.	TGTGCCAGCAGCGTGGGACAGCTGAACACTGAAGCTTTCTTT	CASSVGQLNTEAFF
.	TRBV12-3/TRBV12-4	16	TRBJ2-3	many	TGTGCCAGCAGTTTCCCCCCCGGATTATACACAGATACGCAGTATTTT	CASSFPPGLYTDTQYF
.	TRBV29-1	15	TRBJ2-1	few	TGCAGCGTTGAGCCCTTGGGTGCAGGGAACAATGAGCAGTTCTTC	CSVEPLGAGNNEQFF
TRBD1	TRBV12-3/TRBV12-4	16	TRBJ2-3	medium-sized	TGTGCCAGCAGTGGGACAGGGGAAGGCTCTACAGATACGCAGTATTTT	CASSGTGEGSTDTQYF
.	TRBV19	13	TRBJ1-5	many	TGTGCCAGTAGTTTGGGGGCAAATCAGCCCCAGCATTTT	CASSLGANQPQHF
TRBD2	TRBV3-1	19	TRBJ2-3	.	TGTGCCAGCAGCCCTGTTACCAGCGGGGGCGCAACGCACACAGATACGCAGTATTTT	CASSPVTSGGATHTDTQYF
TRBD1	TRBV10-2	14	TRBJ2-7	many	TGCGCCAGCAGTGCCGGGACAGGGGTCTACGAGCAGTACTTC	CASSAGTGVYEQYF
TRBD1	TRBV6-1	16	TRBJ2-2	few	TGTGCCAGCAGTCCAGTTTCAGGGGGCGATTCCGGGGAGCTGTTTTTT	CASSPVSGGDSGELFF
.	TRBV6-2/TRBV6-3	13	TRBJ2-2	.	TGTGCCAGCAGTCAGCGGGACACCGGGGAGCTGTTTTTT	CASSQRDTGELFF
.	TRBV4-1	16	TRBJ1-4	few	TGCGCCAGCAGCCTCTTGCCGGGAGTCTTGAATGAAAAACTGTTTTTT	CASSLLPGVLNEKLFF
.	TRBV29-1	13	TRBJ2-5	.	TGCAGCGAATTGGATGTGTTATCAGAGACCCAGTACTTC	CSELDVLSETQYF
.	TRBV5-1	15	TRBJ2-1	.	TGCGCCAGCAGCTTGGCGTTCCCCTTTGGGGATGAGCAGTTCTTC	CASSLAFPFGDEQFF
TRBD2	TRBV12-3/TRBV12-4	20	TRBJ2-2	.	TGTGCCAGCAGTTCCTCCCAGCTAGCGGGGGAACTCTCGAACACCGGGGAGCTGTTTTTT	CASSSSQLAGELSNTGELFF
.	TRBV7-2	14	TRBJ1-5	few	TGTGCCAGCAGCAACCGGGACACCAATCAGCCCCAGCATTTT	CASSNRDTNQPQHF
.	TRBV27	13	TRBJ1-1	few	TGTGCCAGCAATGGGCAGGGCAGCACTGAAGCTTTCTTT	CASNGQGSTEAFF
.	TRBV12-3/TRBV12-4	14	TRBJ2-1	.	TGTGCCAGCATGGTTTTTGGCTCCTACAATGAGCAGTTCTTC	CASMVFGSYNEQFF
.	TRBV20-1	13	TRBJ2-1	.	TGCAGTGGTCCGGGATCAAATTACAATGAGCAGTTCTTC	CSGPGSNYNEQFF
.	TRBV3-1	15	TRBJ2-5	few	TGTGCCAGCAGCCATGATCGCGTCGGTGCGCGGACCCAGTACTTC	CASSHDRVGARTQYF
.	TRBV4-2	16	TRBJ2-2	.	TGTGCCAGCAGCCATCCCATGGGGGCGCATATCGGGGAGCTGTTTTTT	CASSHPMGAHIGELFF
.	TRBV14	13	TRBJ2-3	few	TGTGCCAGCAGCCAAGAAGGCGGGGATACGCAGTATTTT	CASSQEGGDTQYF
.	TRBV2	15	TRBJ2-2	many	TGTGCCAGCAGTGAGTGGACGTCGAACACCGGGGAGCTGTTTTTT	CASSEWTSNTGELFF
.	TRBV5-6	12	TRBJ2-3	.	TGTGCCAGCGGCCCCGGGTGGGATACGCAGTATTTT	CASGPGWDTQYF
.	TRBV3-1	14	TRBJ2-5	.	TGTGCCAGCAGCCAAGAAGGGTGGGCCGAGACCCAGTACTTC	CASSQEGWAETQYF
TRBD2	TRBV5-1	19	TRBJ2-1	many	TGCGCCAGCAGCCCGACTAGCGGGAGGGTCCGATCATCCTACAATGAGCAGTTCTTC	CASSPTSGRVRSSYNEQFF
TRBD2	TRBV11-2	15	TRBJ2-1	few	TGTGCCAGCAGCTTAGGACCGGGAGGAAACAATGAGCAGTTCTTC	CASSLGPGGNNEQFF
.	TRBV12-3/TRBV12-4	14	TRBJ2-5	few	TGTGCCAGCAGTTTAGCAGGGTACCCCCAGACCCAGTACTTC	CASSLAGYPQTQYF
.	TRBV4-3	20	TRBJ2-6	.	TGCGCCAGCAGCCAAGACCTGGGACTGGCATACCATTCTGGGGCCAACGTCCTGACTTTC	CASSQDLGLAYHSGANVLTF